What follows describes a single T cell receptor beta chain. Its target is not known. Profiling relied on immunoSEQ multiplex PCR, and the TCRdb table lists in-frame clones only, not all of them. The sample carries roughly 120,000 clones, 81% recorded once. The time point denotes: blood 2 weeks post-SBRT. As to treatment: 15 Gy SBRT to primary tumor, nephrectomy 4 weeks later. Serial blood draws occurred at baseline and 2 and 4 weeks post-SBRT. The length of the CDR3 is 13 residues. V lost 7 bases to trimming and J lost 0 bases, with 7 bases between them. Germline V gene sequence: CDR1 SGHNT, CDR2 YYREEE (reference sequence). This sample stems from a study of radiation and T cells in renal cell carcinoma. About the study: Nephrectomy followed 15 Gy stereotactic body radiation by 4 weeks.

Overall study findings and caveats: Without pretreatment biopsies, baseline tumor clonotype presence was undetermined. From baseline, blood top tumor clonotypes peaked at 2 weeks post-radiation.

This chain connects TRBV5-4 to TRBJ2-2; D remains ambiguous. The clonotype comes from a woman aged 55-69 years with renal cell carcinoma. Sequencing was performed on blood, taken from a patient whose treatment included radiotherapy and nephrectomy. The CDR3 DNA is TGTGCCAGCTTCCAAACGAACACCGGGGAGCTGTTTTTT. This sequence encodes CASFQTNTGELFF. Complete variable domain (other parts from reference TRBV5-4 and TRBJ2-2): ETGVTQSPTHLIKTRGQQVTLRCSSQSGHNTVSWYQQALGQGPQFIFQYYREEENGRGNFPPRFSGLQFPNYSSELNVNALELDDSALYLCASFQTNTGELFFGEGSRLTVL.